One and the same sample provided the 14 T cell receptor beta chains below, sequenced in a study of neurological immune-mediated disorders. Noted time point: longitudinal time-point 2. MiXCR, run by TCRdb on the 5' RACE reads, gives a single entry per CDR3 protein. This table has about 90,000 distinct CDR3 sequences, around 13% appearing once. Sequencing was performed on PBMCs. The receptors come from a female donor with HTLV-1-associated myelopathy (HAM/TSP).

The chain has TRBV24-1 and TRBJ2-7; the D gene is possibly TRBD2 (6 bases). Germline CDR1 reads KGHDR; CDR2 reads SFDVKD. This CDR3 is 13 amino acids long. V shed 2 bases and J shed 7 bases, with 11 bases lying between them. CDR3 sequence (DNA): TGTGCCACCAGTGATTCCGGGACTCAAGAGCAGTACTTC. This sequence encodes CATSDSGTQEQYF.

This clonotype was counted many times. This CDR3 is CASSLNSGRGANVLTF. The CDR3 DNA follows: TGTGCCAGCAGCTTAAACTCAGGGCGCGGGGCCAACGTCCTGACTTTC. The J gene is TRBJ2-6, the V gene TRBV7-9; D is perhaps TRBD1 (5 bases). Trimming took 2 bases from V and 4 from J, leaving 12 bases between them. Germline lookup yields CDR1 SEHNR and CDR2 FQNEAQ (reference sequence). The CDR3 consists of 16 residues.

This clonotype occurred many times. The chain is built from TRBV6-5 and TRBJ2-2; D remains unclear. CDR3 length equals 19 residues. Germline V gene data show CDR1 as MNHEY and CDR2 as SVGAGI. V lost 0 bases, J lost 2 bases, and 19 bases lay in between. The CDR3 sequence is CASSYSPIFPRPNTGELFF. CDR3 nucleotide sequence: TGTGCCAGCAGTTACTCACCGATCTTCCCGCGACCCAACACCGGGGAGCTGTTTTTT.

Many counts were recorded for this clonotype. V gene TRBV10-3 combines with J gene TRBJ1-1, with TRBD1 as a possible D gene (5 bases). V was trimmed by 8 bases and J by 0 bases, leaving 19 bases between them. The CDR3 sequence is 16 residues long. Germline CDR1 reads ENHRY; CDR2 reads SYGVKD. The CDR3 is CAISTGGRQLNTEAFF. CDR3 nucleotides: TGTGCCATCTCCACGGGCGGTCGACAGCTGAACACTGAAGCTTTCTTT.

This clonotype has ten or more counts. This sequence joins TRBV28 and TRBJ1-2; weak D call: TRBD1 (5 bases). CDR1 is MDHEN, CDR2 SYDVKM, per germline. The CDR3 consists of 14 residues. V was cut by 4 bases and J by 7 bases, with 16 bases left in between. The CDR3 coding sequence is TGTGCCAGCAGTTCAAATGTCCGGGGCGGTGGCTACACCTTC. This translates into CASSSNVRGGGYTF.

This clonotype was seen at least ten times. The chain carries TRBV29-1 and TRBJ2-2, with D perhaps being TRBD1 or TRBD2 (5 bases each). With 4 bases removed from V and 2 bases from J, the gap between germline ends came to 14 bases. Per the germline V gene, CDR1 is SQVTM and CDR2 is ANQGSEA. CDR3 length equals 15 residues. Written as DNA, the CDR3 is TGCAGCGTTGCCCGAGGGGCTTTCAACACCGGGGAGCTGTTTTTT. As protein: CSVARGAFNTGELFF.

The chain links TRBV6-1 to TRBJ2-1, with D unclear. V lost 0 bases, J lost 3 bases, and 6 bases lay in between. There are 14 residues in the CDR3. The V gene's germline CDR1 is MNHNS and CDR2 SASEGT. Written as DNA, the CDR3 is TGTGCCAGCAGTGAAGCATGGGACTACAATGAGCAGTTCTTC. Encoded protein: CASSEAWDYNEQFF.

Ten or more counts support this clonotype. The CDR3 DNA follows: TGTGCCAGCAGTTTAGGGGGGACCCAGTACTTC. Translation: CASSLGGTQYF. This rearrangement joins TRBV27 to TRBJ2-5; D might be TRBD1 or TRBD2, each matching 5 bases. CDR1 is MNHEY and CDR2 is SMNVEV in the germline V gene (reference sequence). CDR3 length: 11 residues. Trimming shortened V by 2 bases and J by 7 bases, and 5 bases separated the two germline ends.

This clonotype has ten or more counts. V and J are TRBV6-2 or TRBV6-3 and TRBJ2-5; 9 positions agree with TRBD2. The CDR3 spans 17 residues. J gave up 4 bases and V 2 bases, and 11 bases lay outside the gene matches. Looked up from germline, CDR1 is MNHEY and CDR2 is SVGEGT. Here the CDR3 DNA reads TGTGCCAGCAGTTACCCGCTAGCGGGGTTAGGGGGAGAGACCCAGTACTTC. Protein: CASSYPLAGLGGETQYF.

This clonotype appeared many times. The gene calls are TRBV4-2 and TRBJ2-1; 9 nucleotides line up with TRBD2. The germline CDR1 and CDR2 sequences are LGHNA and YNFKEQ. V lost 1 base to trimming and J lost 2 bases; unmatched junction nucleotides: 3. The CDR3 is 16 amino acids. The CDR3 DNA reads TGTGCCAGCAGCCAAGTCGCGGGGGGGACCTACAATGAGCAGTTCTTC. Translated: CASSQVAGGTYNEQFF.

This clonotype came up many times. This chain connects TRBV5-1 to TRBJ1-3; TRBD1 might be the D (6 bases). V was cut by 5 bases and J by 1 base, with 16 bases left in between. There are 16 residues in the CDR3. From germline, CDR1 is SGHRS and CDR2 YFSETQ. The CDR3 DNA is TGCGCCAGCAGTTCTAGGGGGGAAGCGTCTGGAAACACCATATATTTT. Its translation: CASSSRGEASGNTIYF.

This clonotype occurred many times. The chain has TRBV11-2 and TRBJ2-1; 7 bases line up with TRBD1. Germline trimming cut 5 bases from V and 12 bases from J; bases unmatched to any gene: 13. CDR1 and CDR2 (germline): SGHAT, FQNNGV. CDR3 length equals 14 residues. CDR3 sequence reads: CASSLAGQATLQFF. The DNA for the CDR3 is TGTGCCAGCAGCCTAGCTGGACAGGCTACCTTGCAGTTCTTC. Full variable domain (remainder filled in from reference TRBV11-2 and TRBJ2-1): EAGVAQSPRYKIIEKRQSVAFWCNPISGHATLYWYQQILGQGPKLLIQFQNNGVVDDSQLPKDRFSAERLKGVDSTLKIQPAKLEDSAVYLCASSLAGQATLQFFGPGTRLTVL.

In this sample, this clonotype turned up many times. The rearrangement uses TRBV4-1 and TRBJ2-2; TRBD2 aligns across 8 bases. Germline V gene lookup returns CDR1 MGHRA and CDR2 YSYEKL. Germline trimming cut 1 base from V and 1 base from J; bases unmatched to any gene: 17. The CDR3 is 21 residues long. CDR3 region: CASSQVTSTSGRLENTGELFF. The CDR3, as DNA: TGCGCCAGCAGCCAAGTAACCTCTACTAGCGGAAGGTTAGAGAACACCGGGGAGCTGTTTTTT.

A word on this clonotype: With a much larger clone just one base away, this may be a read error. The DNA of the CDR3 is TGTGTCGATTCACCCCTCCACTTT. This gives the protein CVDSPLHF. This rearrangement joins TRBV6-4 to TRBJ1-6; no clear D. The CDR3 extends over 8 amino acids. CDR1 MRHNA and CDR2 SNTAGT come from the germline V gene.